The 25 T cell receptor beta chains below were found in one sample sequenced in a study of a mutant IDH1 vaccine in newly diagnosed glioma. Clones were read by immunoSEQ multiplex PCR, and TCRdb kept only the in-frame ones, dropping some. The data hold tens of thousands of clones, with more than 85% observed a single time. No antigens are known for them. Regarding time point: week 5, during vaccination. Vaccination comprised doses that each held 300 ug of mutant IDH1 20-mer peptide, plus topical imiquimod. Sequenced here: PBMCs, sampled from a glioma patient whose treatment included an IDH1 peptide vaccine. Receptor source: a woman in her fifties or sixties with glioma.

V usage is TRBV27 and J usage is TRBJ1-2; D unresolved. Germline V CDR1 and CDR2: MNHEY, SMNVEV (reference sequence). V was clipped by 5 bases and J by 4 bases, with 11 bases between them. This CDR3 has 13 residues. The CDR3 bases are TGTGCCAGCAGTCCCCTCAGTGTCTATGGCTACACCTTC. This translates into CASSPLSVYGYTF.

The table lists this clone with a count of one. The rearrangement joins TRBV6-5 to TRBJ2-2, with D hard to call. Germline V gene data show CDR1 as MNHEY and CDR2 as SVGAGI. This CDR3 comprises 12 residues. V lost 6 bases and J lost 3, with 5 bases in between. Here the CDR3 reads CASREYTGELFF. CDR3 bases: TGTGCCAGCAGAGAATACACCGGGGAGCTGTTTTTT.

The chain has TRBV28 and TRBJ1-6; possible D gene TRBD1, 5 bases. Trimming cost V 5 bases and J 3 bases, with 11 bases left between them. Germline loops: CDR1 MDHEN, CDR2 SYDVKM. CDR3 length: 15 residues. CDR3 residues: CASSRQSNYNSPLHF. In nucleotides, the CDR3 is TGTGCCAGCAGTCGACAGTCAAACTATAATTCACCCCTCCACTTT.

The V gene is TRBV11-2, the J gene TRBJ2-6, with 14 bases that match TRBD2. The CDR3 contains 16 residues. With V trimmed by 4 bases and J by 6 bases, 2 bases remained unmatched. Germline values: CDR1 SGHAT, CDR2 FQNNGV. The CDR3 reads CASSWTSGRSANVLTF. In DNA, the CDR3 is TGTGCCAGCAGCTGGACTAGCGGGAGGTCGGCCAACGTCCTGACTTTC. The full variable domain, in which reference TRBV11-2 and TRBJ2-6 provide the parts outside the CDR3, is EAGVAQSPRYKIIEKRQSVAFWCNPISGHATLYWYQQILGQGPKLLIQFQNNGVVDDSQLPKDRFSAERLKGVDSTLKIQPAKLEDSAVYLCASSWTSGRSANVLTFGAGSRLTVL.

In its sample, this clone was seen once. CDR3 DNA sequence: TGCGCCAGCAGCATACAGGGGGACGGCAATCAGCCCCAGCATTTT. This sequence encodes CASSIQGDGNQPQHF. The genes are TRBV5-1 and TRBJ1-5; 8 bases are shared with TRBD1. Germline V gene lookup returns CDR1 SGHRS and CDR2 YFSETQ. The CDR3 is 15 residues long. Trimming at V came to 4 bases and at J to 2 bases, leaving 5 bases not matched to a gene.

This chain's CDR3 is CASSSFSGESTKNIQYF. Here the CDR3 DNA reads TGTGCCAGCAGCTCCTTTAGCGGGGAGTCTACCAAAAACATTCAGTACTTC. The V and J genes are TRBV7-9 and TRBJ2-4; 8 positions match TRBD2. This CDR3 has 17 residues. V lost 4 bases, J lost 2 bases, and 10 bases stayed unmatched. Germline V gene lookup returns CDR1 SEHNR and CDR2 FQNEAQ (reference sequence).

CDR3 residues: CASTRRALRGGDEQYF. The CDR3 coding sequence is TGTGCCAGCACCCGGCGAGCGCTCCGGGGGGGGGACGAGCAGTACTTC. The rearrangement joins TRBV28 to TRBJ2-7; 8 bases fit TRBD2. This CDR3 spans 16 amino acids. Trimming cost V 7 bases and J 5 bases; bases outside gene matches: 16. Germline loops: CDR1 MDHEN, CDR2 SYDVKM.

The gene calls are TRBV7-8 and TRBJ1-2; D perhaps matches TRBD1 (5 bases). Trimming cost V 3 bases and J 3 bases, with 14 bases left between them. The CDR3 consists of 15 residues. CDR1 is SGHVS and CDR2 is FQNEAQ in the germline V gene. CDR3 sequence: CASSFRILGDYGYTF. CDR3 DNA sequence: TGTGCCAGCAGCTTTAGGATCCTGGGGGACTATGGCTACACCTTC. The complete variable domain, with remaining parts taken from reference TRBV7-8 and TRBJ1-2, reads GAGVSQSPRYKVAKRGQDVALRCDPISGHVSLFWYQQALGQGPEFLTYFQNEAQLDKSGLPSDRFFAERPEGSVSTLKIQRTQQEDSAVYLCASSFRILGDYGYTFGSGTRLTVV.

The J gene is TRBJ2-1, the V gene TRBV11-2; 7 positions agree with TRBD2. V shed 3 bases, J shed 4 bases, and the junction held 18 bases outside the gene matches. CDR3 length: 19 amino acids. Germline V CDR1 and CDR2: SGHAT, FQNNGV. CDR3 bases: TGTGCCAGCAGCTTTACATTGGACTCCGGACTAGACCTATACAATGAGCAGTTCTTC. This codes for CASSFTLDSGLDLYNEQFF.

The chain combines TRBV19 with TRBJ1-6; 7 bases fit TRBD1. This CDR3 has 15 residues. Trimming removed 6 bases from V and 0 bases from J; junction bases left unmatched: 2. Germline CDR1 LNHDA, CDR2 SQIVND (reference sequence). CDR3 sequence: CASRQGSSYNSPLHF. CDR3 sequence (DNA): TGTGCCAGTAGACAGGGGAGCTCCTATAATTCACCCCTCCACTTT. The complete variable domain, with remaining parts taken from reference TRBV19 and TRBJ1-6, reads DGGITQSPKYLFRKEGQNVTLSCEQNLNHDAMYWYRQDPGQGLRLIYYSQIVNDFQKGDIAEGYSVSREKKESFPLTVTSAQKNPTAFYLCASRQGSSYNSPLHFGNGTRLTVT.

The chain joins TRBV7-2 to TRBJ2-5; 9 nucleotides agree with TRBD1. The V segment lost 5 bases and the J segment 6 bases; nucleotides outside the gene matches: 10. The CDR3 extends over 15 amino acids. Germline V gene lookup returns CDR1 SGHTA and CDR2 FQGNSA. The CDR3 coding sequence is TGTGCCAGCAGCCTCGGACAGGGGCTAGTAAAGACCCAGTACTTC. Amino acids: CASSLGQGLVKTQYF.

The chain carries TRBV7-8 and TRBJ2-1, with D unclear. Between the trimmed V and J ends, which lost 4 bases and 6 bases, there was a span of 19 bases. CDR3 size: 16 residues. Germline values: CDR1 SGHVS, CDR2 FQNEAQ. In DNA, the CDR3 is TGTGCCAGCAGCTATCTTAGGTTCGGGCCTCGCAATGAGCAGTTCTTC. Translating it yields CASSYLRFGPRNEQFF.

The chain links TRBV5-1 to TRBJ2-7; possible D gene TRBD2, 7 bases. V gave up 1 base and J gave up 0 bases, with 17 bases separating them. The CDR3 loop spans 17 amino acids. Germline V gives CDR1 SGHRS, CDR2 YFSETQ. Here the CDR3 reads CASSLWEGRDNSYEQYF. In DNA, the CDR3 is TGCGCCAGCAGCTTGTGGGAGGGCCGGGACAACTCCTACGAGCAGTACTTC.

The V call is TRBV9, the J call TRBJ2-3; D remains ambiguous. Germline V gene sequence: CDR1 SGDLS, CDR2 YYNGEE. V lost 4 bases and J lost 3, with 15 bases in between. The CDR3 has 15 residues. The CDR3 is CASSNGPLKTDTQYF. Here the CDR3 DNA reads TGTGCCAGCAGCAACGGCCCCCTAAAGACAGATACGCAGTATTTT.

The chain has TRBV5-5 and TRBJ1-5, with D uncertain. V lost 0 bases and J 9 bases, leaving 16 bases between the germline ends. Germline V CDR1 and CDR2: SGHKS, YYEKEE (reference sequence). CDR3 length: 15 amino acids. CDR3 residues: CASSLALRYEGPQHF. DNA for the CDR3: TGTGCCAGCAGCTTGGCCCTCCGCTACGAGGGGCCCCAGCATTTT. The whole variable domain, remainder taken from reference TRBV5-5 and TRBJ1-5, is DAGVTQSPTHLIKTRGQQVTLRCSPISGHKSVSWYQQVLGQGPQFIFQYYEKEERGRGNFPDRFSARQFPNYSSELNVNALLLGDSALYLCASSLALRYEGPQHFGDGTRLSIL.

V is TRBV27 and J is TRBJ2-4; a weak D match, TRBD2 (5 bases). Per the germline V gene, CDR1 is MNHEY and CDR2 is SMNVEV (reference sequence). The CDR3 is 15 amino acids. The germline V and J ends were trimmed by 5 bases and 7 bases, with 18 bases remaining between them. CDR3 in amino acids: CASSPSLAGGNIQYF. The CDR3 DNA reads as TGTGCCAGCAGTCCCAGCCTAGCCGGTGGGAACATTCAGTACTTC.

This clone has a single count. The chain recombines TRBV5-1 with TRBJ2-2; D call uncertain. Germline V gene sequence: CDR1 SGHRS, CDR2 YFSETQ. The CDR3 length is 16 residues. V gave up 0 bases and J gave up 3 bases, with 12 bases separating them. CDR3 in DNA: TGCGCCAGCAGCTTGGGGCTTAGGGTCGACACCGGGGAGCTGTTTTTT. As protein: CASSLGLRVDTGELFF.

V gene TRBV27 combines with J gene TRBJ2-7, with D possibly being TRBD1 (6 bases). This CDR3 is 15 amino acids long. The germline gives CDR1 MNHEY, CDR2 SMNVEV (reference sequence). The germline V and J ends were trimmed by 8 bases and 2 bases, with 19 bases remaining between them. The CDR3 DNA sequence: TGTGCCAGCCTCCCTTGGGGACACCGGACCTACGAGCAGTACTTC. This codes for CASLPWGHRTYEQYF.

CDR3 sequence reads: CASSPPLTNVLTF. In DNA form, the CDR3 reads TGTGCCAGCAGCCCCCCGTTGACCAACGTCCTGACTTTC. The chain couples TRBV7-9 to TRBJ2-6; D gene uncertain. This CDR3 contains 13 residues. Germline lookup yields CDR1 SEHNR and CDR2 FQNEAQ (reference sequence). V lost 5 bases and J 8 bases, leaving 10 bases between the germline ends.

The chain carries TRBV2 and TRBJ1-3, with D unresolved. This CDR3 is 16 amino acids long. From germline, CDR1 is SNHLY and CDR2 FYNNEI. The ends were cut back, 6 bases at V and 0 bases at J, with 15 bases in the middle. Here the CDR3 reads CASSSQVRGSGNTIYF. DNA of the CDR3: TGTGCCAGCAGCTCCCAGGTACGAGGCTCTGGAAACACCATATATTTT.

The chain uses TRBV9 and TRBJ2-7, with no clear D. This CDR3 is 13 amino acids long. The V gene lost 3 bases and the J gene lost 7 bases, with 14 bases spanning the gap. Germline values: CDR1 SGDLS, CDR2 YYNGEE. The CDR3: CASSGGDIEEQYF. The DNA of the CDR3 is TGTGCCAGCAGCGGAGGAGACATCGAAGAGCAGTACTTC.

The chain links TRBV6-5 to TRBJ2-7; D is unclear. V gave up 8 bases and J gave up 0 bases, with 11 bases separating them. Germline V gene lookup returns CDR1 MNHEY and CDR2 SVGAGI. CDR3 length: 13 amino acids. CDR3 region: CASSLETSYEQYF. In nucleotides, the CDR3 is TGTGCCAGCTCCTTGGAGACCTCCTACGAGCAGTACTTC.

The chain links TRBV28 to TRBJ1-5, with 7 bases fitting TRBD1. The CDR3 contains 13 residues. CDR1 is MDHEN, CDR2 SYDVKM, per germline. J was trimmed by 5 bases and V by 2 bases; bases with no gene match: 0. CDR3 amino acids: CASSLDRDQPQHF. In DNA, the CDR3 is TGTGCCAGCAGTTTAGACAGGGATCAGCCCCAGCATTTT.

This chain links TRBV10-2 with TRBJ2-3; D perhaps matches TRBD2 (5 bases). Germline V lookup: CDR1 WSHSY, CDR2 SAAADI. The CDR3 contains 14 residues. V lost 7 bases to trimming and J lost 2 bases, with 13 bases between them. In DNA form, the CDR3 reads TGCGCCAGCAAAAGCGGCCCCGACACAGATACGCAGTATTTT. This translates into CASKSGPDTDTQYF.

V gene TRBV11-2 combines with J gene TRBJ2-1; 14 bases are a match to TRBD2. The V gene end was trimmed by 1 base and the J gene end by 13 bases; junction bases not matched to a gene: 9. The CDR3 is made up of 16 amino acids. Germline assignment: CDR1 SGHAT and CDR2 FQNNGV. As DNA, the CDR3 is TGTGCCAGCAGCTTAGCTGGGACTAGCGGGAGAACCGAACAGTTCTTC. Translation gives CASSLAGTSGRTEQFF. The full variable domain, its missing parts supplied by reference TRBV11-2 and TRBJ2-1, is EAGVAQSPRYKIIEKRQSVAFWCNPISGHATLYWYQQILGQGPKLLIQFQNNGVVDDSQLPKDRFSAERLKGVDSTLKIQPAKLEDSAVYLCASSLAGTSGRTEQFFGPGTRLTVL.